This T cell receptor beta chain was identified in a study of blood T cell repertoires in COVID-19. The J segment lost 0 bases and the V segment lost 0 bases, leaving 2 bases of the junction unmatched. The CDR3 runs to 15 residues. Germline V CDR1 and CDR2: LGHNA, YSLEER. Assay: immunoSEQ multiplex PCR; the TCRdb copy retains only in-frame clones and omits some. This sample carries roughly 14,000 clones, approximately 90% of them seen once, and the ten largest clones take 17%. Specimen: peripheral blood. The gene calls are TRBV4-3 and TRBJ2-7, with TRBD2 matching 7 bases. This clonotype originated in a human donor with active COVID-19. The donor label of this sample is uncertain. Here the CDR3 reads CASSQEQRGSYEQYF. DNA for the CDR3: TGCGCCAGCAGCCAAGAACAGCGGGGCTCCTACGAGCAGTACTTC.